The clone carrying this T cell receptor beta chain came up a few times. The antigen is undetermined. The data belong to a study of T cells in Graves' hyperthyroidism and ophthalmopathy. General observations from the study: For ophthalmopathy, model prediction preceded onset by a median 6.5 months. Blood also showed most of the thyroid clonotypes that were expanded above 0.001.

Germline loops: CDR1 LGHNA, CDR2 YNFKEQ. The CDR3 is 14 residues long. V lost 0 bases, J lost 3 bases, and 2 bases stayed unmatched. Ophthalmopathy patients all had a Clinical Activity Score of at least 3, a NOSPECS grade of at least 4 and disease under 3 months old. Amplification of TCR beta CDR3 regions was performed using RNA transcripts as template. The study used the HTBI primer set for a first-round RT-PCR of the TCR CDR3. TCRdb redid the calling of the multiplex PCR reads with MiXCR, one entry per CDR3 protein. The sample consists of over 450,000 distinct CDR3 sequences, approximately 17% of them appearing once.

The receptor was derived from a woman younger than 35 with Graves' ophthalmopathy. Sequenced: blood. This rearrangement joins TRBV4-2 to TRBJ2-7; 7 bases agree with TRBD2. CDR3: CASSQERGFYEQYF. The CDR3, as DNA: TGTGCCAGCAGCCAAGAGCGGGGGTTCTACGAGCAGTACTTC.